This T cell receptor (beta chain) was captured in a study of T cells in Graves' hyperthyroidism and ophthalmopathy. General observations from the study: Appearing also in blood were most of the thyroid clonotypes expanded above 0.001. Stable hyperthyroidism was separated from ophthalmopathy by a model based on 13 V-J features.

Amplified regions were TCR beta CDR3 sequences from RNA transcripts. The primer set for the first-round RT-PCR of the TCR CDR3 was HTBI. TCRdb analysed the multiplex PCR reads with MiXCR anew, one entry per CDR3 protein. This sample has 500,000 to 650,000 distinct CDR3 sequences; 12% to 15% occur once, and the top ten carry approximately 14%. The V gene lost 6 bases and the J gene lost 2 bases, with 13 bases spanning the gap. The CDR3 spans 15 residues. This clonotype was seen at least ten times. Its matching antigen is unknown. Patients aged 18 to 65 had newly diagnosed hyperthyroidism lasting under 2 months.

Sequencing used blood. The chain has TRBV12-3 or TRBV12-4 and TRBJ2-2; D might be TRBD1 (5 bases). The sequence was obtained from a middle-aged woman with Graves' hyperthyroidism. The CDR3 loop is CASRPARTNTGELFF. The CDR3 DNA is TGTGCCAGCAGACCCGCGAGGACAAACACCGGGGAGCTGTTTTTT.